Below, one TCR beta chain is given with its context. Its antigen is not identified. These data originate in a study of T cell repertoires in cytomegalovirus infection. Looking at the study overall: The public TCR beta signatures pointed to both CMV infection and matching HLA type. Study-level findings and limits: Clonotype analysis showed dominance of the ex vivo response by HLA-C-restricted CMV-specific TCR beta clonotypes. Based on cumulative public TCR beta family frequency, carriers of CMV plus the relevant HLA were identified.

In TCRdb, the reads were re-called with MiXCR into one record per CDR3 protein. This table has some 150,000 distinct CDR3 sequences, approximately 5.9% appearing once. Germline V lookup: CDR1 LNHNV, CDR2 YYDKDF (reference sequence). The V and J ends lost 1 base and 6 bases respectively, with 7 bases between them. The CDR3 extends over 13 amino acids. This chain joins TRBV15 and TRBJ2-1; D gene ambiguous. The sequence derives from a human donor in good health (CMV status not recorded). Some clones in this sample may be carry-over from other donors' samples. The sequencing input was PBMCs. The CDR3 is CATSRATGNEQFF. For the CDR3, the DNA is TGTGCCACCAGCAGAGCGACCGGCAATGAGCAGTTCTTC.